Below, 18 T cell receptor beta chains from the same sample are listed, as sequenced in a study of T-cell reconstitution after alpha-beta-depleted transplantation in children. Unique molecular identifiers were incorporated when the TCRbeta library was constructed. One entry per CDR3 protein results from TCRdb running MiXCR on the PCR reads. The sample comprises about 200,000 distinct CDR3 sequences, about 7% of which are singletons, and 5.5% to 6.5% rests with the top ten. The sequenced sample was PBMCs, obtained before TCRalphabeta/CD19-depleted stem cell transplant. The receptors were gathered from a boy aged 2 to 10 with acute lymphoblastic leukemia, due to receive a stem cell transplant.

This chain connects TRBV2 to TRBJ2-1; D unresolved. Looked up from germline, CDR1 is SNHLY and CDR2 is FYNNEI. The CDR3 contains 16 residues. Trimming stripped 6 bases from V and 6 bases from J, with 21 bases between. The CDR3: CASRVMNLVNGNEQFF. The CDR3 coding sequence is TGTGCCAGCAGGGTAATGAACCTGGTAAATGGCAATGAGCAGTTCTTC.

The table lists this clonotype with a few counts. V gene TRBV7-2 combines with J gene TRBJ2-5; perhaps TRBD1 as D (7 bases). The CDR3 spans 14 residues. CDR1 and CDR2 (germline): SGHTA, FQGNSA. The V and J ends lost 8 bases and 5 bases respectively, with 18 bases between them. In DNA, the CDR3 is TGTGCCAGCTTTGACAGGGAGGTGTGGGAGACCCAGTACTTC. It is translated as CASFDREVWETQYF. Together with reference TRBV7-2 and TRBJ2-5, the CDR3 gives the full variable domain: GAGVSQSPSNKVTEKGKDVELRCDPISGHTALYWYRQSLGQGLEFLIYFQGNSAPDKSGLPSDRFSAERTGGSVSTLTIQRTQQEDSAVYLCASFDREVWETQYFGPGTRLLVL.

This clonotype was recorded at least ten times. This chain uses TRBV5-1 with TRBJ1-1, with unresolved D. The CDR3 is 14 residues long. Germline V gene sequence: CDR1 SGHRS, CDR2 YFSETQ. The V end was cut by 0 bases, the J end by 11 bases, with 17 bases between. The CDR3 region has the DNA TGCGCCAGCAGCTTGGGGGCTTCGACGGAGGACGCTTTCTTT. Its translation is CASSLGASTEDAFF. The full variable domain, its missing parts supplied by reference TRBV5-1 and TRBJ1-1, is KAGVTQTPRYLIKTRGQQVTLSCSPISGHRSVSWYQQTPGQGLQFLFEYFSETQRNKGNFPGRFSGRQFSNSRSEMNVSTLELGDSALYLCASSLGASTEDAFFGQGTRLTVV.

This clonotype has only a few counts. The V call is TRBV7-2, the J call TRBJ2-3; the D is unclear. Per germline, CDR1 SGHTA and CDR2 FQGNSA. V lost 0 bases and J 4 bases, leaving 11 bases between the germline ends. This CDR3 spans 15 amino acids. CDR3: CASSLALLSSDTQYF. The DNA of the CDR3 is TGTGCCAGCAGCTTAGCCCTGCTTAGCTCAGATACGCAGTATTTT.

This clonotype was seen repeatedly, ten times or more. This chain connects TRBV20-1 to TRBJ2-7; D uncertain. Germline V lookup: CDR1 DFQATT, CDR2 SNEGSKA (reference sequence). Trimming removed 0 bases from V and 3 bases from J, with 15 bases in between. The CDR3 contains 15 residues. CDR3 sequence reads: CSARDLGTSYYEQYF. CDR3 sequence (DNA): TGCAGTGCTAGAGATCTCGGTACCTCGTACTACGAGCAGTACTTC.

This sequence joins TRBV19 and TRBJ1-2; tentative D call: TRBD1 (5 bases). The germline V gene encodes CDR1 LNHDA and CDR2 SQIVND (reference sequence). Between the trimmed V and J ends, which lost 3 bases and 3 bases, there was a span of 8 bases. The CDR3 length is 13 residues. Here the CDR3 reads CASSIPTDYGYTF. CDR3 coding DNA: TGTGCCAGTAGTATCCCGACAGACTATGGCTACACCTTC.

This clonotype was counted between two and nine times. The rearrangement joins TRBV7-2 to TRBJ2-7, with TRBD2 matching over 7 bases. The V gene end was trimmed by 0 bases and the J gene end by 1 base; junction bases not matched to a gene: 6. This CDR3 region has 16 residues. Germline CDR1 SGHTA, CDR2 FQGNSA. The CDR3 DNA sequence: TGTGCCAGCAGCTTAGCGGGGGGGGTATCGTCCTACGAGCAGTACTTC. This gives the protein CASSLAGGVSSYEQYF.

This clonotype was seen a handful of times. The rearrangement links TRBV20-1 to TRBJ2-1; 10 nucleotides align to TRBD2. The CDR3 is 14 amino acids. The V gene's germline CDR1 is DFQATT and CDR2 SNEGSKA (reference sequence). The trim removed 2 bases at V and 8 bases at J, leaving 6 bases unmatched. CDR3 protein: CSARSLAGVDEQFF. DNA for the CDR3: TGCAGTGCTAGAAGCCTAGCGGGAGTCGATGAGCAGTTCTTC.

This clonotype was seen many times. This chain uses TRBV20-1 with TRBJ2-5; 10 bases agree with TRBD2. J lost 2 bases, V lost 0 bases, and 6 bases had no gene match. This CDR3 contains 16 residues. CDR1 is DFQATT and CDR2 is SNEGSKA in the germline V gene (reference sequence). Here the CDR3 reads CSARDPGTSAQETQYF. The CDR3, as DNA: TGCAGTGCTAGAGACCCAGGGACTAGCGCGCAAGAGACCCAGTACTTC.

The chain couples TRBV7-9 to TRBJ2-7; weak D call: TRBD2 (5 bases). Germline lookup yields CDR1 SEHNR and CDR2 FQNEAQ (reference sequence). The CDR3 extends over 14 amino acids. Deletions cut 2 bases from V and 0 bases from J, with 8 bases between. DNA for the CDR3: TGTGCCAGCAGCTTACAGGAGGCCTCCTACGAGCAGTACTTC. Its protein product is CASSLQEASYEQYF.

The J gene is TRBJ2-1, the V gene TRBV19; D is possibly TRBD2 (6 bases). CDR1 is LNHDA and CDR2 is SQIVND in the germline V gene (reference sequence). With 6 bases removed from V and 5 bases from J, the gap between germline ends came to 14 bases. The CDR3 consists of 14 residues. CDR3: CASSFPGTDNEQFF. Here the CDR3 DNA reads TGTGCCAGTAGCTTTCCCGGGACTGACAATGAGCAGTTCTTC.

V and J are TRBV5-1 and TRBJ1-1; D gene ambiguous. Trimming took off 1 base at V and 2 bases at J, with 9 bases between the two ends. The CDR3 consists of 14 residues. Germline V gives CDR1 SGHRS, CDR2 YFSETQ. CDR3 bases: TGCGCCAGCAGCTTGCGGGCTTTTAACACTGAAGCTTTCTTT. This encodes CASSLRAFNTEAFF.

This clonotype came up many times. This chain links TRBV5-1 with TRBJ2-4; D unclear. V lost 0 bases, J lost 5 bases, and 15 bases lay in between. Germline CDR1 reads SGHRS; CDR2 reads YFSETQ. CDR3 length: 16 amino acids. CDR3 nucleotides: TGCGCCAGCAGCTTGGGACCCTCGACGAGGCAAAACATTCAGTACTTC. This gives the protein CASSLGPSTRQNIQYF. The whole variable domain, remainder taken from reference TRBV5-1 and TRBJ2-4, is KAGVTQTPRYLIKTRGQQVTLSCSPISGHRSVSWYQQTPGQGLQFLFEYFSETQRNKGNFPGRFSGRQFSNSRSEMNVSTLELGDSALYLCASSLGPSTRQNIQYFGAGTRLSVL.

The CDR3 DNA reads as TGCGCCAGCAGCCAAGGCACAGGGAGAGATAATTCACCCCTCCACTTT. This encodes CASSQGTGRDNSPLHF. This chain connects TRBV4-3 to TRBJ1-6; D possibly corresponds to TRBD1 (6 bases). V was clipped by 1 base and J by 5 bases, with 12 bases between them. Germline V gene lookup returns CDR1 LGHNA and CDR2 YSLEER. The CDR3 sequence is 16 residues long.

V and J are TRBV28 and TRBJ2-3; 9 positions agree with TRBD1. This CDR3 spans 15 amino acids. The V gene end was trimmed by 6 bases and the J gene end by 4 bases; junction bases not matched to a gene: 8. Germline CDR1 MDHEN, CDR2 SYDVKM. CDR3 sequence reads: CASSASGQGSDTQYF. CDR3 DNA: TGTGCCAGCAGCGCCTCGGGACAGGGCTCAGATACGCAGTATTTT.

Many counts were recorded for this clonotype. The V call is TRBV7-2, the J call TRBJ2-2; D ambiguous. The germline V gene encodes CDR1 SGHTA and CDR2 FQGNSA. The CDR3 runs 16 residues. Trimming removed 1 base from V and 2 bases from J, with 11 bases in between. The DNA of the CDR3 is TGTGCCAGCAGCTTAGTTGGACGGGTAAACACCGGGGAGCTGTTTTTT. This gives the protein CASSLVGRVNTGELFF.

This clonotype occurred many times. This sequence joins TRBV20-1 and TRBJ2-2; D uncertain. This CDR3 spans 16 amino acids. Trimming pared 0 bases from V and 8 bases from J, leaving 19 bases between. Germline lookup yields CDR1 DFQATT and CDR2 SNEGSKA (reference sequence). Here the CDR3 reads CSARDRARSRSGELFF. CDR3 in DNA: TGCAGTGCTAGAGATCGGGCTAGATCTCGTTCTGGGGAGCTGTTTTTT.

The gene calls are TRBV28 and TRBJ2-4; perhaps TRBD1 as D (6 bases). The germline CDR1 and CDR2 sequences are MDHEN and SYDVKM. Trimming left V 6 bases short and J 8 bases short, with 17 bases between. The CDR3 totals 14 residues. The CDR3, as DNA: TGTGCCAGCAGGTCCGGGACATTAGGGGACATTCAGTACTTC. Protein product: CASRSGTLGDIQYF.